The 19 T cell receptor beta chains below were found in one sample sequenced in a study of human T cells and chemical hapten exposure. Time point here: pre-sensitization, week 0. Indicated treatment: therapeutic diphenylcyclopropenone sensitization with weekly scalp DPC. TCRdb used MiXCR to reprocess the RACE reads, holding one entry per CDR3 protein. This sample has over 85,000 distinct CDR3 sequences; about a tenth occur once, and the top ten carry around 3.3%. This material consisted of whole blood, taken in connection with sensitization to the hapten diphenylcyclopropenone (DPC). The receptors shown here come from an older woman with alopecia areata. Some clones in this sample may be carry-over from other donors' samples.

The V call is TRBV3-1, the J call TRBJ2-3; 8 nucleotides line up with TRBD1. Germline CDR1 reads LGHDT; CDR2 reads YNNKEL (reference sequence). J gave up 4 bases and V 0 bases, and 9 bases lay outside the gene matches. The CDR3 has 17 residues. Here the CDR3 DNA reads TGTGCCAGCAGCCAAGAATTGGACAGGGTGGTCGCAGATACGCAGTATTTT. Translating it yields CASSQELDRVVADTQYF.

This clonotype was recorded many times. J is TRBJ2-2 and V is TRBV5-4, with 7 bases fitting TRBD1. This CDR3 region has 15 residues. Losses at the gene ends were 4 bases for V and 0 bases for J; bases not matched to a gene: 3. Germline values: CDR1 SGHNT, CDR2 YYREEE (reference sequence). In DNA form, the CDR3 reads TGTGCCAGCAGCAACAGGGGTTCGAACACCGGGGAGCTGTTTTTT. Protein product: CASSNRGSNTGELFF.

The genes are TRBV3-1 and TRBJ2-7; 7 positions match TRBD1. The CDR3 extends over 13 amino acids. V was clipped by 5 bases and J by 1 base; unmatched bases: 2. Germline V CDR1 and CDR2: LGHDT, YNNKEL (reference sequence). CDR3 protein: CASSSRGSYEQYF. DNA of the CDR3: TGTGCCAGCAGCTCCAGGGGGTCCTACGAGCAGTACTTC.

This clonotype was found many times. The chain has TRBV5-1 and TRBJ1-1, with 9 bases identical to TRBD1. From germline, CDR1 is SGHRS and CDR2 YFSETQ. The CDR3 is 14 amino acids. V shed 2 bases, J shed 7 bases, and the junction held 6 bases outside the gene matches. CDR3 sequence reads: CASSLQGAAGEAFF. The CDR3, as DNA: TGCGCCAGCAGCTTACAGGGGGCAGCGGGTGAAGCTTTCTTT.

Many counts were recorded for this clonotype. The chain couples TRBV12-5 to TRBJ2-5; D tentatively reads TRBD1 or TRBD2 (6 bases each). The CDR3 sequence is 15 residues long. V was shortened by 0 bases and J by 5 bases, with 13 bases between the two germline ends. Germline CDR1 reads LGHNT; CDR2 reads FRNRAP. CDR3 nucleotides: TGTGCTAGTGGTTTGGTAATTACGGGGGCCGAGACCCAGTACTTC. As protein: CASGLVITGAETQYF.

V is TRBV10-3 and J is TRBJ2-7; D might be TRBD1 (6 bases). CDR1 is ENHRY and CDR2 is SYGVKD in the germline V gene. The CDR3 covers 14 residues. The V end lost 0 bases, the J end lost 3 bases, and 9 bases lay between the germline ends. In DNA, the CDR3 is TGTGCCATCAGTGAGTCAAGGGGGAACTACGAGCAGTACTTC. This translates into CAISESRGNYEQYF.

This clonotype was counted at least ten times. The chain links TRBV7-6 to TRBJ1-2; D unclear. Trimming left V 3 bases short and J 4 bases short, with 6 bases between. The CDR3 spans 12 residues. CDR1 and CDR2 (germline): SGHVS, FNYEAQ. The DNA of the CDR3 is TGTGCCAGCAGCTTTTGGTTCTATGGCTACACCTTC. It translates to CASSFWFYGYTF.

This clonotype was observed at least ten times. The chain recombines TRBV5-1 with TRBJ2-3; possibly TRBD2 for D (5 bases). Trimming pared 4 bases from V and 4 bases from J, leaving 10 bases between. Germline V lookup: CDR1 SGHRS, CDR2 YFSETQ. CDR3 length equals 13 residues. CDR3: CASSRGGSDTQYF. The CDR3 coding sequence is TGCGCCAGCAGCCGGGGTGGGTCAGATACGCAGTATTTT.

This clonotype came up many times. The chain uses TRBV6-2 or TRBV6-3 and TRBJ1-5, with unresolved D. The CDR3 is 17 residues long. Germline V CDR1 and CDR2: MNHEY, SVGEGT. V shed 0 bases and J shed 1 base, with 13 bases lying between them. CDR3 protein: CASSYSIRVYSNQPQHF. The DNA for the CDR3 is TGTGCCAGCAGTTACTCGATTAGGGTTTACAGCAATCAGCCCCAGCATTTT.

In its sample, this clonotype was seen a few times. CDR3: CSARHGRGETQYF. The CDR3 DNA is TGCAGTGCTCGCCATGGGAGGGGAGAGACCCAGTACTTC. The chain has TRBV20-1 and TRBJ2-5; 7 bases fit TRBD2. V shed 5 bases, J shed 4 bases, and the junction held 7 bases outside the gene matches. This CDR3 has 13 residues. In germline, CDR1 is DFQATT, CDR2 SNEGSKA (reference sequence).

This clonotype was seen many times. This sequence joins TRBV5-5 and TRBJ1-1; 10 positions agree with TRBD1. This CDR3 has 17 amino acids. In germline, CDR1 is SGHKS, CDR2 YYEKEE (reference sequence). J was trimmed by 1 base and V by 1 base; bases with no gene match: 7. CDR3 in amino acids: CASSLYGTGAGNTEAFF. DNA for the CDR3: TGTGCCAGCAGCTTGTATGGGACAGGGGCCGGGAACACTGAAGCTTTCTTT. Variable domain in full (rest from reference TRBV5-5 and TRBJ1-1): DAGVTQSPTHLIKTRGQQVTLRCSPISGHKSVSWYQQVLGQGPQFIFQYYEKEERGRGNFPDRFSARQFPNYSSELNVNALLLGDSALYLCASSLYGTGAGNTEAFFGQGTRLTVV.

The chain recombines TRBV6-6 with TRBJ1-1; D not certain. Germline V CDR1 and CDR2: MNHNY, SVGAGI (reference sequence). CDR3 size: 15 residues. Deletions cut 0 bases from V and 4 bases from J, with 12 bases between. CDR3 sequence (DNA): TGTGCCAGCAGTTACTCGAGGGTTTGGAGCACTGAAGCTTTCTTT. Translating gives CASSYSRVWSTEAFF.

This clonotype has only a few counts. The genes are TRBV5-4 and TRBJ2-1, with 8 bases aligning to TRBD2. V shed 0 bases and J 4 bases; nucleotides not matched to a gene: 6. CDR1 is SGHNT, CDR2 YYREEE, per germline (reference sequence). The CDR3 is 16 residues long. CDR3: CASSLGGGTDYNEQFF. The CDR3 nucleotides read TGTGCCAGCAGCTTGGGCGGGGGGACGGATTACAATGAGCAGTTCTTC.

The table lists this clonotype with a few counts. This sequence joins TRBV7-8 and TRBJ1-6, with D possibly being TRBD1 (6 bases). This CDR3 region has 15 residues. The V gene's germline CDR1 is SGHVS and CDR2 FQNEAQ. Trimming stripped 0 bases from V and 7 bases from J, with 10 bases between. The CDR3 spells CASSLAVGGNSPLHF. In DNA form, the CDR3 reads TGTGCCAGCAGCTTAGCTGTAGGGGGAAATTCACCCCTCCACTTT.

This clonotype was seen repeatedly, ten times or more. The chain carries TRBV10-1 and TRBJ2-2; a weak D match, TRBD2 (6 bases). The CDR3 is 14 amino acids. The germline V gene has CDR1 WNHNN and CDR2 SYGVQD (reference sequence). Trimming stripped 6 bases from V and 5 bases from J, with 13 bases between. This chain's CDR3 is CASSLDYQTGELFF. The CDR3, as DNA: TGCGCCAGCAGCTTGGACTACCAGACCGGGGAGCTGTTTTTT.

This clonotype has ten or more counts. The gene calls are TRBV6-6 and TRBJ2-3, with a possible D match to TRBD1 (5 bases). The CDR3 consists of 16 residues. V dropped 0 bases and J dropped 3 bases, with 13 bases sitting between them. Per the germline V gene, CDR1 is MNHNY and CDR2 is SVGAGI (reference sequence). The DNA for the CDR3 is TGTGCCAGCAGTTACTCGAAAGGGGTCGGGACAGATACGCAGTATTTT. It is translated as CASSYSKGVGTDTQYF.

The sample holds many counts of this clonotype. V gene TRBV9 combines with J gene TRBJ2-7; D not certain. The length of the CDR3 is 14 residues. Trimming removed 0 bases from V and 2 bases from J, with 9 bases in between. Germline V lookup: CDR1 SGDLS, CDR2 YYNGEE. CDR3: CASSVGLGPYEQYF. In DNA form, the CDR3 reads TGTGCCAGCAGCGTAGGGTTAGGGCCCTACGAGCAGTACTTC. The variable domain in full, with the rest retrieved from reference TRBV9 and TRBJ2-7, is DSGVTQTPKHLITATGQRVTLRCSPRSGDLSVYWYQQSLDQGLQFLIQYYNGEERAKGNILERFSAQQFPDLHSELNLSSLELGDSALYFCASSVGLGPYEQYFGPGTRLTVT.

This clonotype was recorded many times. This chain uses TRBV15 with TRBJ1-4, with 7 nucleotides matching TRBD1. Germline loops: CDR1 LNHNV, CDR2 YYDKDF (reference sequence). This CDR3 is built from 13 residues. The V gene end was trimmed by 3 bases and the J gene end by 11 bases; junction bases not matched to a gene: 6. This chain's CDR3 is CATSRDRRRKLFF. CDR3 nucleotide sequence: TGTGCCACCAGCAGGGACAGGCGGAGGAAACTGTTTTTT.

The chain has TRBV29-1 and TRBJ2-1, with TRBD1 identical over 7 bases. Germline loops: CDR1 SQVTM, CDR2 ANQGSEA. J gave up 0 bases and V 6 bases, and 14 bases lay outside the gene matches. The CDR3 runs 17 residues. CDR3 region: CSVGTALSASSYNEQFF. The CDR3 nucleotides are TGCAGCGTGGGGACAGCCCTTAGTGCTAGCTCCTACAATGAGCAGTTCTTC.